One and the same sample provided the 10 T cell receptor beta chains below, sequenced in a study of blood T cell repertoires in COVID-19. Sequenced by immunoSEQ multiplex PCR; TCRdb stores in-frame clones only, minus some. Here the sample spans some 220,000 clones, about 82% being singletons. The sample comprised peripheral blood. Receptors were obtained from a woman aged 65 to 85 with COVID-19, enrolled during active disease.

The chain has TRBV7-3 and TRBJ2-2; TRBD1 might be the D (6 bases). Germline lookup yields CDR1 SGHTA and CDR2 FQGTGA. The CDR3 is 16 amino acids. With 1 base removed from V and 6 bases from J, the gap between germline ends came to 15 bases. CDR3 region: CASSLNAQGIPGELFF. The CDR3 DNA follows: TGTGCCAGCAGCTTAAATGCTCAGGGGATCCCCGGGGAGCTGTTTTTT.

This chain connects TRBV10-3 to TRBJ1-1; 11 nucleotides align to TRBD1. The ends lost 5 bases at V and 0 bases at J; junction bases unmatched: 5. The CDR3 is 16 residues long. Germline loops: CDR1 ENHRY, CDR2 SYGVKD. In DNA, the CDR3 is TGTGCCATCAGTCAGAGGGACAGGGGGATGAACACTGAAGCTTTCTTT. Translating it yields CAISQRDRGMNTEAFF.

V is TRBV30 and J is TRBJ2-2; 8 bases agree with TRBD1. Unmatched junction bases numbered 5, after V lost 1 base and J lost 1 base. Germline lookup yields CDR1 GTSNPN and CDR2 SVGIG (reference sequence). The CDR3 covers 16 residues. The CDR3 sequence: CAWSDWTGLNTGELFF. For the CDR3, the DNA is TGTGCCTGGAGTGACTGGACAGGGTTGAACACCGGGGAGCTGTTTTTT.

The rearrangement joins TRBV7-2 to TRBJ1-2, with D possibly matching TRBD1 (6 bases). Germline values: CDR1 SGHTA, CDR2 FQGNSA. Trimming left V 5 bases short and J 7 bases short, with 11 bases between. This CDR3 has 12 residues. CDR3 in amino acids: CASSTQGSGYTF. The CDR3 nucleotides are TGTGCCAGCAGCACACAGGGTAGTGGCTACACCTTC.

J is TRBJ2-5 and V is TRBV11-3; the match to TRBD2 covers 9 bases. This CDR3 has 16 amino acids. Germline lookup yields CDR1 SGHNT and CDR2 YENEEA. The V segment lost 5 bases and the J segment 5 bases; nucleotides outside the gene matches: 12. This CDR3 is CASSPRGSGGRETQYF. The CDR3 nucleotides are TGTGCCAGCAGCCCCCGGGGTAGCGGGGGTAGGGAGACCCAGTACTTC.

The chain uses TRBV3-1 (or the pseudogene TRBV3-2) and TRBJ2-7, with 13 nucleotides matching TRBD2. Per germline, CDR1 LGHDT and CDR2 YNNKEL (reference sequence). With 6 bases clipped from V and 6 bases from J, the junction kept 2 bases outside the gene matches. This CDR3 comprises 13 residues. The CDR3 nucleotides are TGTGCCAGCAGACTAGCGGGGGGGCTCGAGCAGTACTTC. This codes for CASRLAGGLEQYF.

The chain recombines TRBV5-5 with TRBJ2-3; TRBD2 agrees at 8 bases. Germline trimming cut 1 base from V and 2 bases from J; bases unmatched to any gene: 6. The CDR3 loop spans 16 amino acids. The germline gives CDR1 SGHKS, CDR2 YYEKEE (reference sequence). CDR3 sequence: CASSLRAGGTTDTQYF. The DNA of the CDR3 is TGTGCCAGCAGCTTGCGGGCGGGGGGTACCACAGATACGCAGTATTTT.

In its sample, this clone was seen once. The chain's CDR3 is CASSYSTISTDTQYF. The CDR3 DNA follows: TGTGCCAGCAGTTACTCTACAATCAGCACAGATACGCAGTATTTT. The V and J genes are TRBV6-5 and TRBJ2-3; D is unclear. V was trimmed by 0 bases and J by 0 bases, leaving 7 bases between them. Per the germline V gene, CDR1 is MNHEY and CDR2 is SVGAGI. The CDR3 runs 15 residues.

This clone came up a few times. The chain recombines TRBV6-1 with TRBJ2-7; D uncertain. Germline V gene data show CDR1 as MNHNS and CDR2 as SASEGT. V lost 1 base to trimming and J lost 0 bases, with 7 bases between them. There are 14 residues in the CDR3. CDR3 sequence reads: CASSEVGSSYEQYF. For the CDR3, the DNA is TGTGCCAGCAGTGAAGTGGGCAGCTCCTACGAGCAGTACTTC.

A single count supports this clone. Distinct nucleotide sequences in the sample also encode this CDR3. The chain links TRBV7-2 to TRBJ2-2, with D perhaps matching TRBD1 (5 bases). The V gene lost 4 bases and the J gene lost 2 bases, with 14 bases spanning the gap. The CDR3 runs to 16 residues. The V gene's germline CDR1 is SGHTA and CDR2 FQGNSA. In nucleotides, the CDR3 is TGTGCCAGCAGCTCAAGACAGAACATAAACACCGGGGAGCTGTTTTTT. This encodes CASSSRQNINTGELFF.